This entry concerns a single T cell receptor beta chain. Its antigen is still unknown. The length of the CDR3 is 15 residues. Germline V gene lookup returns CDR1 LNHDA and CDR2 SQIVND (reference sequence). V dropped 4 bases and J dropped 1 base, with 13 bases sitting between them. This sample is part of a study of blood T cells in healthy people across ages. General study results and limits: While age rose, TCR beta diversity per million T cells dropped in a roughly linear way.

It was with a sample-barcoded 5' primer and a J-beta primer mix that a second PCR of roughly 6 to 12 cycles was run. TCRdb reprocessed the 5' RACE reads via MiXCR and lists one record per CDR3 protein. The sample consists of around 1,000,000 distinct CDR3 sequences, about two fifths of them appearing once. Donation came from healthy Caucasian individuals in Russia who were aged about 6 to 100. The extraction recovered at least 6 micrograms of total RNA per sample. This TCR came from a young man in good health. Sequencing was carried out using blood. The V and J genes are TRBV19 and TRBJ1-1; D uncertain. CDR3 sequence: CASSNPGRGNTEAFF. In nucleotides, the CDR3 is TGTGCCAGTAGTAACCCGGGGAGAGGGAACACTGAAGCTTTCTTT.